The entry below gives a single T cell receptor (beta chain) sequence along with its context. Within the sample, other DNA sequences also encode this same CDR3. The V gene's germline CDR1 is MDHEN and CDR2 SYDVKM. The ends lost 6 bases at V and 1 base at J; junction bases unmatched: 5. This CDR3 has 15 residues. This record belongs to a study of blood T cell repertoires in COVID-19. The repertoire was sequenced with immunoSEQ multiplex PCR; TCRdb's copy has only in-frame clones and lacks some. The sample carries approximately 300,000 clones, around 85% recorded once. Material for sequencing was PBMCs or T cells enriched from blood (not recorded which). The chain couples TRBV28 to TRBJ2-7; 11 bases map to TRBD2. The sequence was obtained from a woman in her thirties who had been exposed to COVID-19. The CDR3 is CASSLTSGSSYEQYF. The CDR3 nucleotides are TGTGCCAGCAGCCTAACTAGCGGGAGTTCCTACGAGCAGTACTTC.